These 9 T cell receptor beta chains were all obtained from the same sample, sequenced in a study of T cell changes during pregnancy in multiple sclerosis (dated by TCRdb to about 2019). The library was obtained by the immunoSEQ multiplex PCR assay. Entries here come from immuneACCESS through TCRdb and include only in-frame sequences with V and J called. Some clones fail to appear in such tables; in the studies checked, an unresolved V gene covers under half of the shortfall, and the cause of the remainder is unknown. The sample table shows about 75,000 clones, and 89% are seen once. The ten top clones hold 0.9% of the sample. Sequenced here: peripheral blood, sampled in the first trimester of pregnancy. The source is a female donor in good health, enrolled as a control in a pregnancy study.

The CDR3 nucleotides read TGCGCCAGCAGCCCTTCGGGACAGGGTTATGATGGCTACACCTTC. It yields the protein CASSPSGQGYDGYTF. This chain uses TRBV5-1 with TRBJ1-2, with 9 bases fitting TRBD1. Germline CDR1 and CDR2: SGHRS and YFSETQ. V trimming: 4 bases; J trimming: 6 bases; junction bases outside the gene matches: 10. CDR3 size: 15 residues.

The CDR3 is CASSSGQGSYNEQFF. CDR3 DNA sequence: TGTGCCAGCAGCTCGGGACAGGGGAGTTACAATGAGCAGTTCTTC. V and J are TRBV5-4 and TRBJ2-1; 10 bases match TRBD1. This CDR3 comprises 15 residues. Trimming cost V 3 bases and J 4 bases; bases outside gene matches: 4. The germline V gene has CDR1 SGHNT and CDR2 YYREEE (reference sequence).

V and J are TRBV6-1 and TRBJ1-1, with D possibly TRBD1 on 6 matching bases. Germline CDR1 is MNHNS and CDR2 is SASEGT. The CDR3 runs 14 residues. V lost 6 bases to trimming and J lost 2 bases, with 13 bases between them. The CDR3 spells CASRRDTSNTEAFF. The CDR3 bases are TGTGCCAGCAGGAGGGACACTTCCAACACTGAAGCTTTCTTT.

The chain employs TRBV2 and TRBJ2-2; TRBD1 matches 7 bases. This CDR3 is 15 amino acids long. V shed 7 bases and J 2 bases; nucleotides not matched to a gene: 7. Germline V CDR1 and CDR2: SNHLY, FYNNEI. CDR3: CASKGGQRNTGELFF. The CDR3 nucleotides read TGTGCCAGCAAAGGGGGACAGCGCAACACCGGGGAGCTGTTTTTT. The full variable domain, in which reference TRBV2 and TRBJ2-2 provide the parts outside the CDR3, is EPEVTQTPSHQVTQMGQEVILRCVPISNHLYFYWYRQILGQKVEFLVSFYNNEISEKSEIFDDQFSVERPDGSNFTLKIRSTKLEDSAMYFCASKGGQRNTGELFFGEGSRLTVL.

The V and J genes are TRBV7-9 and TRBJ1-1, with 7 nucleotides matching TRBD1. J gave up 1 base and V 5 bases, and 4 bases lay outside the gene matches. The germline gives CDR1 SEHNR, CDR2 FQNEAQ (reference sequence). This CDR3 is built from 14 residues. CDR3 in amino acids: CASSTDRRNTEAFF. In DNA, the CDR3 is TGTGCCAGCAGCACGGACAGGCGGAACACTGAAGCTTTCTTT.

This clone was seen a single time. V usage is TRBV6-1 and J usage is TRBJ1-2; 9 bases are shared with TRBD1. The germline V gene encodes CDR1 MNHNS and CDR2 SASEGT. V shed 1 base, J shed 4 bases, and the junction held 4 bases outside the gene matches. This CDR3 is 15 amino acids long. This CDR3 is CASSEGTGAFYGYTF. The CDR3 DNA reads TGTGCCAGCAGTGAAGGGACAGGGGCCTTCTATGGCTACACCTTC.

The chain joins TRBV5-8 to TRBJ1-4; TRBD1 matches at 10 bases. J lost 3 bases, V lost 4 bases, and 6 bases had no gene match. Germline CDR1 SGHTS, CDR2 YDEGEE. CDR3 length: 16 residues. The CDR3 spells CASSDGQGVANEKLFF. In DNA, the CDR3 is TGTGCCAGCAGCGACGGACAGGGGGTGGCTAATGAAAAACTGTTTTTT.

This chain connects TRBV11-2 to TRBJ1-2; maybe TRBD1 (5 bases). The V gene lost 0 bases and the J gene lost 0 bases, with 8 bases spanning the gap. The CDR3 has 15 amino acids. Germline V lookup: CDR1 SGHAT, CDR2 FQNNGV. CDR3 sequence: CASSLEQGPNYGYTF. CDR3 sequence (DNA): TGTGCCAGCAGCTTAGAGCAGGGCCCTAACTATGGCTACACCTTC.

This chain connects TRBV6-5 to TRBJ2-3; TRBD2 might be the D (5 bases). V was shortened by 5 bases and J by 2 bases, with 14 bases between the two germline ends. Germline V gives CDR1 MNHEY, CDR2 SVGAGI. This CDR3 spans 15 amino acids. The CDR3 sequence is CASSRLAGITDTQYF. The DNA for the CDR3 is TGTGCCAGCAGTCGCCTAGCCGGGATCACAGATACGCAGTATTTT.